One and the same sample provided the 9 T cell receptor beta chains below, sequenced in a study of T cell changes during pregnancy in multiple sclerosis. The data were produced by immunoSEQ multiplex PCR, yet TCRdb's version contains in-frame clones alone and is incomplete. The sample lists 55,000 to 75,000 clones, about 93% occurring once. The specimen was peripheral blood, collected in the third trimester of pregnancy. The receptors come from a female donor in good health, enrolled as a control in a pregnancy study.

This clone was seen more than once but under ten times. The rearrangement uses TRBV4-1 and TRBJ1-1; possibly TRBD1 for D (5 bases). V was shortened by 4 bases and J by 5 bases, with 23 bases between the two germline ends. The germline V gene encodes CDR1 MGHRA and CDR2 YSYEKL. The CDR3 is 17 residues long. CDR3 DNA: TGCGCCAGCAGCCCCGTTGGCAGGGTCAAGTATTCTACTGAAGCTTTCTTT. Its translation: CASSPVGRVKYSTEAFF.

The chain employs TRBV19 and TRBJ2-2; 9 bases match TRBD1. This CDR3 has 18 residues. Germline CDR1 LNHDA, CDR2 SQIVND (reference sequence). Losses at the gene ends were 6 bases for V and 0 bases for J; bases not matched to a gene: 11. The CDR3 DNA is TGTGCCAGTAGAGTTTGGACAGGGGTATCACCGAACACCGGGGAGCTGTTTTTT. Protein sequence: CASRVWTGVSPNTGELFF. The whole variable domain, remainder taken from reference TRBV19 and TRBJ2-2, is DGGITQSPKYLFRKEGQNVTLSCEQNLNHDAMYWYRQDPGQGLRLIYYSQIVNDFQKGDIAEGYSVSREKKESFPLTVTSAQKNPTAFYLCASRVWTGVSPNTGELFFGEGSRLTVL.

The rearrangement uses TRBV9 and TRBJ1-1, with D possibly matching TRBD1 (6 bases). The CDR3 is made up of 14 amino acids. Between the trimmed V and J ends, which lost 4 bases and 1 base, there was a span of 11 bases. Looked up from germline, CDR1 is SGDLS and CDR2 is YYNGEE. The CDR3 protein is CASSLQTGNTEAFF. For the CDR3, the DNA is TGTGCCAGCAGCTTGCAGACAGGGAACACTGAAGCTTTCTTT.

The gene calls are TRBV7-8 and TRBJ2-3, with a possible D match to TRBD1 (6 bases). Between the trimmed V and J ends, which lost 4 bases and 7 bases, there was a span of 9 bases. CDR3 length: 12 amino acids. The V gene's germline CDR1 is SGHVS and CDR2 FQNEAQ. As DNA, the CDR3 is TGTGCCAGCAGCTACACAGGGTATACGCAGTATTTT. Translation: CASSYTGYTQYF. The full variable domain, its missing parts supplied by reference TRBV7-8 and TRBJ2-3, is GAGVSQSPRYKVAKRGQDVALRCDPISGHVSLFWYQQALGQGPEFLTYFQNEAQLDKSGLPSDRFFAERPEGSVSTLKIQRTQQEDSAVYLCASSYTGYTQYFGPGTRLTVL.

This rearrangement joins TRBV18 to TRBJ2-3; TRBD2 is a possible D gene (5 bases). V gave up 4 bases and J gave up 6 bases, with 8 bases separating them. The CDR3 sequence is 12 residues long. CDR1 and CDR2 (germline): KGHSH, LQKENI. The CDR3 region is CASSQLEDTQYF. The DNA for the CDR3 is TGTGCCAGCTCACAACTAGAGGATACGCAGTATTTT.

This clone has only a few counts. This chain links TRBV18 with TRBJ1-1; D is unresolved. The CDR3 consists of 13 residues. Per germline, CDR1 KGHSH and CDR2 LQKENI. Between the trimmed V and J ends, which lost 3 bases and 0 bases, there was a span of 5 bases. The CDR3 protein is CASSPQLNTEAFF. The CDR3 DNA follows: TGTGCCAGCTCACCCCAGTTGAACACTGAAGCTTTCTTT.

V usage is TRBV4-1 and J usage is TRBJ1-5, with D unclear. V was cut by 0 bases and J by 0 bases, with 9 bases left in between. Per the germline V gene, CDR1 is MGHRA and CDR2 is YSYEKL. The CDR3 length is 16 residues. CDR3: CASSQDALYSNQPQHF. The CDR3 coding sequence is TGCGCCAGCAGCCAAGATGCGCTGTATAGCAATCAGCCCCAGCATTTT.

This clone was seen once. The chain carries TRBV2 and TRBJ2-1; no firm D call. This CDR3 region has 13 residues. The germline CDR1 and CDR2 sequences are SNHLY and FYNNEI. With 5 bases removed from V and 5 bases from J, the gap between germline ends came to 10 bases. The CDR3 bases are TGTGCCAGCAGTCGGCTAGAAAACAATGAGCAGTTCTTC. Its protein product is CASSRLENNEQFF.

This sequence joins TRBV27 and TRBJ2-3, with 13 bases lining up with TRBD2. Germline CDR1 is MNHEY and CDR2 is SMNVEV (reference sequence). CDR3 length: 21 residues. The V gene end was trimmed by 5 bases and the J gene end by 4 bases; junction bases not matched to a gene: 21. CDR3 in amino acids: CASSPKVMRALAGGPSDTQYF. The CDR3 DNA sequence: TGTGCCAGCAGTCCCAAGGTAATGCGGGCACTAGCGGGGGGGCCCTCAGATACGCAGTATTTT.